The clone carrying this TCR beta chain has only a few counts. The entry originates in a study of blood T cells in healthy people across ages. The authors ran a second PCR of roughly 6 to 12 cycles using a sample-barcoded 5' primer and a J-beta primer mix. TCRdb ran MiXCR on the 5' RACE reads and lists one entry per CDR3 protein. The repertoire holds some 1.6 million distinct CDR3 sequences, with about 32% as singletons. This TCR derives from a woman aged 30 to 39 in good health. Sequencing was carried out using blood.

For the CDR3, the DNA is TGTGCCAGCAGCCCACATAACCAAGAGACCCAGTACTTC. It codes for CASSPHNQETQYF. V usage is TRBV7-9 and J usage is TRBJ2-5; D not resolved. Germline V gives CDR1 SEHNR, CDR2 FQNEAQ (reference sequence). Deletions cut 5 bases from V and 0 bases from J, with 7 bases between. The CDR3 is made up of 13 amino acids.